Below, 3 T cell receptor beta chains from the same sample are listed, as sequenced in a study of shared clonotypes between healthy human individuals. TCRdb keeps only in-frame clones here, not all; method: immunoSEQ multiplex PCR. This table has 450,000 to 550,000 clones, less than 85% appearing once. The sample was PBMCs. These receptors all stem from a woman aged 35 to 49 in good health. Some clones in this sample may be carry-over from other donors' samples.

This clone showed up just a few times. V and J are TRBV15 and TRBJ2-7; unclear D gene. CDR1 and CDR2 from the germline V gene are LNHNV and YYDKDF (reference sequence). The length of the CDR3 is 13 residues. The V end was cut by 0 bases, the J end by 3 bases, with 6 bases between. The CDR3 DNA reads TGTGCCACCAGCAGAGACATTGGCTACGAGCAGTACTTC. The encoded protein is CATSRDIGYEQYF.

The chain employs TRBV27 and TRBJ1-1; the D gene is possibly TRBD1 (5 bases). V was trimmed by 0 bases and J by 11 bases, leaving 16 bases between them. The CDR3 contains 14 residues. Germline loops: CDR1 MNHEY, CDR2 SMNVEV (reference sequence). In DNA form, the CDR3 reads TGTGCCAGCAGTTTATCTCAGGGATCCCTTTTGGCTTTCTTT. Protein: CASSLSQGSLLAFF.

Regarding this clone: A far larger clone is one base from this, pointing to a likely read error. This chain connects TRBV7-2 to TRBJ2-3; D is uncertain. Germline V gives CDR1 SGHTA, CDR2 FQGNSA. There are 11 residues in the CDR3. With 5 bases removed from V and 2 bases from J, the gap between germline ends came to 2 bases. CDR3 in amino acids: CASSNTDTQYF. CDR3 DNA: TGTGCCAGCAGCAACACAGATACGCAGTATTTT.